The 22 T cell receptor beta chains below all came from one sample that was sequenced in a study of blood T cell repertoires in COVID-19. The data were produced by immunoSEQ multiplex PCR, yet TCRdb's version contains in-frame clones alone and is incomplete. The sample has 250,000 to 400,000 clones, 88% seen once. Sequencing used peripheral blood. These receptors were collected from a woman aged 30 to 39 with COVID-19, enrolled during active disease.

The CDR3: CASSSRLANTGELFF. The CDR3 DNA sequence: TGTGCCAGCAGCTCCAGGCTTGCGAACACCGGGGAGCTGTTTTTT. The chain recombines TRBV7-9 with TRBJ2-2; D unresolved. V lost 4 bases and J 0 bases, leaving 9 bases between the germline ends. This CDR3 is 15 amino acids long. Germline CDR1 SEHNR, CDR2 FQNEAQ (reference sequence).

The chain carries TRBV3-1 (or the pseudogene TRBV3-2) and TRBJ2-5; 7 nucleotides match TRBD2. Trimming removed 2 bases from V and 5 bases from J; junction bases left unmatched: 8. The germline CDR1 and CDR2 sequences are LGHDT and YNNKEL (reference sequence). The CDR3 contains 15 residues. CDR3 in DNA: TGTGCCAGCAGCCAAACACTAGCGAGTGAGGAGACCCAGTACTTC. Protein sequence: CASSQTLASEETQYF.

This clone was seen a single time. This chain joins TRBV16 and TRBJ1-2, with TRBD1 matching 12 bases. Germline V gene data show CDR1 as KGHSY and CDR2 as FQNENV. This CDR3 has 15 residues. J gave up 7 bases and V 2 bases, and 5 bases lay outside the gene matches. The CDR3 here is CASSQGTGGLSGYTF. In DNA, the CDR3 is TGTGCCAGCAGCCAAGGGACAGGGGGCCTTAGTGGCTACACCTTC.

The chain couples TRBV3-1 (or the pseudogene TRBV3-2) to TRBJ1-1; maybe TRBD1 (6 bases). Germline assignment: CDR1 LGHDT and CDR2 YNNKEL (reference sequence). CDR3 length: 16 amino acids. V was shortened by 6 bases and J by 0 bases, with 17 bases between the two germline ends. The CDR3 region has the DNA TGTGCCAGCAGACTTCGGGGGGCAGGAATGAACACTGAAGCTTTCTTT. Amino acids: CASRLRGAGMNTEAFF.

This clone has at least ten counts. The chain uses TRBV3-1 (or the pseudogene TRBV3-2) and TRBJ1-2, with D unresolved. Trimming stripped 1 base from V and 8 bases from J, with 5 bases between. This CDR3 region has 11 residues. Germline values: CDR1 LGHDT, CDR2 YNNKEL (reference sequence). The CDR3 coding sequence is TGTGCCAGCAGCCAAGCCCAGGGCTACACCTTC. It translates to CASSQAQGYTF.

The gene calls are TRBV27 and TRBJ2-7; D unresolved. The CDR3 covers 13 residues. Between the trimmed V and J ends, which lost 2 bases and 5 bases, there was a span of 10 bases. CDR1 and CDR2 from the germline V gene are MNHEY and SMNVEV (reference sequence). CDR3 sequence reads: CASSLSTADEQYV. The CDR3 DNA reads as TGTGCCAGCAGTTTAAGCACGGCGGACGAGCAGTACGTC.

The chain recombines TRBV28 with TRBJ1-1, with D perhaps matching TRBD1 (5 bases). Germline V lookup: CDR1 MDHEN, CDR2 SYDVKM. V dropped 8 bases and J dropped 6 bases, with 19 bases sitting between them. The length of the CDR3 is 14 residues. The CDR3 DNA reads as TGTGCCAGCGAAATTACAGGATTTGGGGCTGAAGCTTTCTTT. Amino acids: CASEITGFGAEAFF.

The chain carries TRBV5-8 and TRBJ1-2, with 8 nucleotides matching TRBD1. This CDR3 spans 12 amino acids. The junction had 5 bases not matched to a gene; V was cut back by 5 bases and J by 8 bases. Germline CDR1 SGHTS, CDR2 YDEGEE. In nucleotides, the CDR3 is TGTGCCAGCAGAGGACAGGGTAGGGGCTACACCTTC. Its translation is CASRGQGRGYTF.

The chain carries TRBV19 and TRBJ2-2, with D perhaps matching TRBD1 (5 bases). The CDR3 contains 14 residues. Trimming shortened V by 10 bases and J by 1 base, and 13 bases separated the two germline ends. Germline V gene lookup returns CDR1 LNHDA and CDR2 SQIVND (reference sequence). The CDR3 loop is CATLVGQNTGELFF. In DNA, the CDR3 is TGTGCCACTTTGGTGGGGCAGAACACCGGGGAGCTGTTTTTT.

This clone was seen a handful of times. The genes are TRBV19 and TRBJ2-2, with TRBD1 matching over 8 bases. CDR3 length: 15 amino acids. Germline CDR1 LNHDA, CDR2 SQIVND (reference sequence). Unmatched junction bases numbered 2, after V lost 3 bases and J lost 2 bases. The CDR3 bases are TGTGCCAGTAGTATGGGACAGGACAACACCGGGGAGCTGTTTTTT. Protein sequence: CASSMGQDNTGELFF.

The gene calls are TRBV7-9 and TRBJ2-3; a possible D gene is TRBD1 (5 bases). Germline CDR1 and CDR2: SEHNR and FQNEAQ (reference sequence). V gave up 6 bases and J gave up 6 bases, with 13 bases separating them. CDR3 length equals 13 residues. The CDR3 DNA reads TGTGCCAGCAGAGAATCCCCAGGGGATACGCAGTATTTT. Protein sequence: CASRESPGDTQYF.

The chain uses TRBV5-6 and TRBJ1-5; perhaps TRBD1 as D (6 bases). CDR3 length: 15 amino acids. V was cut by 4 bases and J by 2 bases, with 13 bases left in between. The V gene's germline CDR1 is SGHDT and CDR2 YYEEEE. Here the CDR3 DNA reads TGTGCCAGCAGCCGAAGCTGGGGGCGCAATCAGCCCCAGCATTTT. Amino acids: CASSRSWGRNQPQHF.

The gene calls are TRBV5-5 and TRBJ2-2; D remains unclear. The germline gives CDR1 SGHKS, CDR2 YYEKEE (reference sequence). This CDR3 is 14 amino acids long. V lost 4 bases to trimming and J lost 6 bases, with 13 bases between them. The CDR3: CASSGEVIAGELFF. Here the CDR3 DNA reads TGTGCCAGCAGCGGAGAGGTAATCGCCGGGGAGCTGTTTTTT.

The V call is TRBV6-2 or TRBV6-3, the J call TRBJ2-7; D uncertain. The CDR3 has 11 amino acids. The germline CDR1 and CDR2 sequences are MNHEY and SVGEGT. V was cut by 5 bases and J by 1 base, with 3 bases left in between. The CDR3 loop reads CASSQSYEQYF. CDR3 DNA sequence: TGTGCCAGCAGTCAATCCTACGAGCAGTACTTC.

The chain employs TRBV7-6 and TRBJ1-5; D not resolved. The V gene's germline CDR1 is SGHVS and CDR2 FNYEAQ. This CDR3 has 15 amino acids. V was trimmed by 5 bases and J by 9 bases, leaving 20 bases between them. The CDR3 protein is CASSPIGGPVGPQHF. The CDR3 DNA is TGTGCCAGCAGCCCTATCGGAGGGCCCGTGGGGCCCCAGCATTTT.

V and J are TRBV6-2 or TRBV6-3 and TRBJ2-3; tentative D call: TRBD1 (5 bases). Germline CDR1 and CDR2: MNHEY and SVGEGT. The CDR3 loop spans 16 amino acids. V lost 4 bases to trimming and J lost 0 bases, with 14 bases between them. CDR3 DNA sequence: TGTGCCAGCAGTTCCCCTTGGGGCAGTAGCACAGATACGCAGTATTTT. Residues: CASSSPWGSSTDTQYF.

This chain connects TRBV6-6 to TRBJ2-1; TRBD1 aligns across 9 bases. The CDR3 length is 15 residues. The V segment lost 4 bases and the J segment 5 bases; nucleotides outside the gene matches: 6. CDR1 is MNHNY and CDR2 is SVGAGI in the germline V gene (reference sequence). The CDR3 DNA follows: TGTGCCAGCAGTTCCCCGGACAGGGGTAACAATGAGCAGTTCTTC. Translation gives CASSSPDRGNNEQFF.

The rearrangement joins TRBV10-1 to TRBJ1-1, with D possibly matching TRBD1 (6 bases). V dropped 4 bases and J dropped 8 bases, with 11 bases sitting between them. This CDR3 contains 12 residues. CDR1 is WNHNN, CDR2 SYGVQD, per germline (reference sequence). Here the CDR3 DNA reads TGCGCCAGCAGTGGGAACAGGGCCGAAGCTTTCTTT. Protein sequence: CASSGNRAEAFF.

This clone was recorded only once. The chain uses TRBV24-1 and TRBJ2-3; the match to TRBD2 covers 7 bases. The germline V gene encodes CDR1 KGHDR and CDR2 SFDVKD. V gave up 1 base and J gave up 1 base; unmatched junction bases: 4. The CDR3 is 16 amino acids. CDR3 sequence: CATSDFRLAGTDTQYF. For the CDR3, the DNA is TGTGCCACCAGTGATTTCAGGCTAGCGGGCACAGATACGCAGTATTTT.

The chain links TRBV7-2 to TRBJ1-6; no clear D. V was shortened by 1 base and J by 7 bases, with 11 bases between the two germline ends. The V gene's germline CDR1 is SGHTA and CDR2 FQGNSA. CDR3 length equals 15 residues. The CDR3 DNA reads as TGTGCCAGCAGCTTAGAACAGCTACTGAATTCACCCCTCCACTTT. Residues: CASSLEQLLNSPLHF.

This rearrangement joins TRBV6-1 to TRBJ1-3; unclear D gene. Trimming removed 3 bases from V and 1 base from J, with 10 bases in between. The CDR3 has 15 residues. Germline CDR1 MNHNS, CDR2 SASEGT. The DNA for the CDR3 is TGTGCCAGCAGTGATTTCGGCAGGTCTGGAAACACCATATATTTT. Its protein product is CASSDFGRSGNTIYF.

This chain connects TRBV5-1 to TRBJ1-1; 8 positions agree with TRBD1. CDR3 length: 14 residues. Trimming at V came to 4 bases and at J to 11 bases, leaving 13 bases not matched to a gene. Germline CDR1 SGHRS, CDR2 YFSETQ. The CDR3 DNA is TGCGCCAGCAGCCAACTACGGACAGGGTTGGGGGCTTTCTTT. It translates to CASSQLRTGLGAFF.